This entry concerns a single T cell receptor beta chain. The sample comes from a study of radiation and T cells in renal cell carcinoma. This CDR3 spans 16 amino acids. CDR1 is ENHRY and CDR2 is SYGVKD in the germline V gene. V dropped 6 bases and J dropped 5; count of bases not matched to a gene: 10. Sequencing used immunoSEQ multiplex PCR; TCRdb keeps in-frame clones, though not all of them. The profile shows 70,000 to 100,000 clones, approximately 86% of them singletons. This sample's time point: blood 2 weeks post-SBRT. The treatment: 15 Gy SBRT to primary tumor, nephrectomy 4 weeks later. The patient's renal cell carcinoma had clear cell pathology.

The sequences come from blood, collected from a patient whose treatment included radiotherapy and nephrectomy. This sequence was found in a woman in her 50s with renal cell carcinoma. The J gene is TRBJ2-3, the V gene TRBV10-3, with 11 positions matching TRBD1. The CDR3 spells CAISTRDRGNRDTQYF. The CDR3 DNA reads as TGTGCCATCAGCACCCGGGACAGGGGGAATAGAGATACGCAGTATTTT.